Each of the 31 T cell receptor beta chains below was sequenced from the same sample in a study of CD8+CD57+ T cells in acquired aplastic anemia. TCR beta VDJ and CDR3 profiling used genomic DNA as template. TCRdb itself ran the reads through MiXCR, one entry per CDR3 protein. Here the sample spans more than 45,000 distinct CDR3 sequences, over 60% being singletons. Sequencing used sorted CD4+, CD8+, or CD8+CD57+ T cells (not recorded which) from PBMCs. All receptors derive from a human donor in good health, serving as a control.

Only one count was recorded for this clonotype. The chain combines TRBV10-3 with TRBJ2-7, with a tentative D call TRBD2 (5 bases). Germline CDR1 ENHRY, CDR2 SYGVKD. This CDR3 has 12 residues. Trimming cost V 11 bases and J 1 base, with 12 bases left between them. CDR3 DNA: TGTGCCTCCGGATCGGGGTCCTACGAGCAGTACTTC. This translates into CASGSGSYEQYF.

The gene calls are TRBV7-3 and TRBJ1-1; D gene unclear. The CDR3 consists of 13 residues. CDR1 SGHTA and CDR2 FQGTGA come from the germline V gene. V lost 3 bases and J 3 bases, leaving 8 bases between the germline ends. In nucleotides, the CDR3 is TGTGCCAGCAGCTTGGTGGCAGACACTGAAGCTTTCTTT. This gives the protein CASSLVADTEAFF.

The chain recombines TRBV9 with TRBJ1-2; D is uncertain. CDR3 size: 15 residues. Between the trimmed V and J ends, which lost 0 bases and 4 bases, there was a span of 13 bases. Germline CDR1 is SGDLS and CDR2 is YYNGEE. CDR3 residues: CASSVAPRTAYGYTF. CDR3 coding DNA: TGTGCCAGCAGCGTAGCCCCTCGCACAGCCTATGGCTACACCTTC.

The rearrangement links TRBV14 to TRBJ1-6, with a weak D call TRBD1 (5 bases). The CDR3 consists of 15 residues. Germline loops: CDR1 SGHDN, CDR2 FVKESK. V lost 2 bases and J lost 5, with 10 bases in between. The CDR3 coding sequence is TGTGCCAGCAGCCAAACCGACAGCAATAATTCACCCCTCCACTTT. It codes for CASSQTDSNNSPLHF.

This chain links TRBV29-1 with TRBJ2-5; 8 positions agree with TRBD1. CDR3 length: 15 amino acids. Germline assignment: CDR1 SQVTM and CDR2 ANQGSEA. J gave up 5 bases and V 7 bases, and 15 bases lay outside the gene matches. The CDR3: CSATNRGNFGETQYF. CDR3 DNA: TGCAGCGCCACGAACAGGGGGAACTTTGGGGAGACCCAGTACTTC.

The chain links TRBV29-1 to TRBJ2-1; D unclear. V was cut by 3 bases and J by 7 bases, with 4 bases left in between. Germline values: CDR1 SQVTM, CDR2 ANQGSEA. The CDR3 length is 10 residues. Here the CDR3 reads CSVDHNEQFF. DNA for the CDR3: TGCAGCGTTGACCATAATGAGCAGTTCTTC.

This clonotype was observed once. The V gene is TRBV11-2, the J gene TRBJ2-3, with D tentatively TRBD2 (7 bases). V lost 6 bases to trimming and J lost 1 base, with 14 bases between them. There are 15 residues in the CDR3. Germline loops: CDR1 SGHAT, CDR2 FQNNGV. CDR3 amino acids: CASRRGQVGTDTQYF. CDR3 coding DNA: TGTGCCAGCAGGCGGGGGCAGGTGGGCACAGATACGCAGTATTTT. Full variable domain (rest looked up from reference TRBV11-2 and TRBJ2-3): EAGVAQSPRYKIIEKRQSVAFWCNPISGHATLYWYQQILGQGPKLLIQFQNNGVVDDSQLPKDRFSAERLKGVDSTLKIQPAKLEDSAVYLCASRRGQVGTDTQYFGPGTRLTVL.

This clonotype has only one observation. The V gene is TRBV2, the J gene TRBJ1-1; tentatively, D is TRBD1 (5 bases). Looked up from germline, CDR1 is SNHLY and CDR2 is FYNNEI. The CDR3 totals 14 residues. Trimming shortened V by 6 bases and J by 3 bases, and 14 bases separated the two germline ends. In DNA, the CDR3 is TGTGCCAGCAGGTTGCCAGGGATCGACACTGAAGCTTTCTTT. Its translation: CASRLPGIDTEAFF.

The chain links TRBV15 to TRBJ1-1; unclear D gene. CDR1 is LNHNV and CDR2 is YYDKDF in the germline V gene (reference sequence). V lost 5 bases and J 7 bases, leaving 17 bases between the germline ends. CDR3 length: 14 amino acids. The CDR3 region has the DNA TGTGCCACCAGCCAATCCCCTCAGGCGTATGAAGCTTTCTTT. Translated, it gives CATSQSPQAYEAFF.

The chain employs TRBV19 and TRBJ1-2; no clear D gene. The V gene's germline CDR1 is LNHDA and CDR2 SQIVND (reference sequence). V was pared by 1 base and J by 6 bases, with 15 bases between. This CDR3 spans 15 amino acids. The CDR3 reads CASSIALGSFDGYTF. DNA for the CDR3: TGTGCCAGTAGTATAGCCTTAGGCAGTTTTGATGGCTACACCTTC.

The chain joins TRBV6-4 to TRBJ1-1; perhaps TRBD1 as D (6 bases). Trimming took 6 bases from V and 5 from J, leaving 16 bases between them. The CDR3 runs to 14 residues. CDR1 MRHNA and CDR2 SNTAGT come from the germline V gene. CDR3: CASSLLGGRTEAFF. Written as DNA, the CDR3 is TGTGCCAGCAGCTTATTAGGGGGGCGTACTGAAGCTTTCTTT.

The V call is TRBV5-1, the J call TRBJ2-7; 11 bases map to TRBD2. This CDR3 is built from 15 residues. Germline V lookup: CDR1 SGHRS, CDR2 YFSETQ. The V segment lost 4 bases and the J segment 4 bases; nucleotides outside the gene matches: 7. CDR3 in amino acids: CASSKTSGTSYEQYF. The DNA of the CDR3 is TGCGCCAGCAGCAAGACTAGCGGGACTTCGTACGAGCAGTACTTC. The variable domain in full, completed from reference TRBV5-1 and TRBJ2-7, reads KAGVTQTPRYLIKTRGQQVTLSCSPISGHRSVSWYQQTPGQGLQFLFEYFSETQRNKGNFPGRFSGRQFSNSRSEMNVSTLELGDSALYLCASSKTSGTSYEQYFGPGTRLTVT.

J is TRBJ1-2 and V is TRBV7-8, with 8 bases lining up with TRBD1. The CDR3 contains 14 residues. CDR1 and CDR2 from the germline V gene are SGHVS and FQNEAQ. J was trimmed by 4 bases and V by 6 bases; bases with no gene match: 7. The CDR3 region has the DNA TGTGCCAGCAGTTCGACAGGGGACAGCTATGGCTACACCTTC. It specifies CASSSTGDSYGYTF.

This clonotype was found a few times. This chain connects TRBV25-1 to TRBJ2-7; 7 bases fit TRBD2. V was pared by 3 bases and J by 1 base, with 9 bases of the junction left unmatched. There are 16 residues in the CDR3. Germline assignment: CDR1 MGHDK and CDR2 SYGVNS. The CDR3 nucleotides are TGTGCCAGCAGTGACGTCGGGGGAGGGTTGTCCTACGAGCAGTACTTC. Its translation is CASSDVGGGLSYEQYF.

Only one count was recorded for this clonotype. This rearrangement joins TRBV4-1 to TRBJ2-7; 8 bases align to TRBD1. V was pared by 5 bases and J by 3 bases, with 9 bases of the junction left unmatched. CDR3 length: 15 amino acids. Germline CDR1 is MGHRA and CDR2 is YSYEKL. Written as DNA, the CDR3 is TGCGCCAGCAGCGTACGTCAAGGACAGGGCTACGAGCAGTACTTC. Translating it yields CASSVRQGQGYEQYF.

This chain links TRBV7-9 with TRBJ1-1; D gene uncertain. V was trimmed by 2 bases and J by 3 bases, leaving 7 bases between them. The CDR3 runs 13 residues. CDR1 is SEHNR, CDR2 FQNEAQ, per germline (reference sequence). As DNA, the CDR3 is TGTGCCAGCAGCTTAATTCAGTACACTGAAGCTTTCTTT. Amino acid sequence: CASSLIQYTEAFF.

This clonotype has just one count. CDR3 loop: CASSGDRATYEQYF. CDR3 DNA: TGTGCCAGCAGTGGCGACAGGGCCACGTACGAGCAGTACTTC. The V gene is TRBV25-1, the J gene TRBJ2-7; 7 bases match TRBD1. Looked up from germline, CDR1 is MGHDK and CDR2 is SYGVNS. With 4 bases clipped from V and 4 bases from J, the junction kept 7 bases outside the gene matches. The CDR3 is 14 amino acids.

This chain uses TRBV2 with TRBJ2-7; D gene uncertain. The CDR3 sequence is 11 residues long. Germline V gives CDR1 SNHLY, CDR2 FYNNEI. With 8 bases removed from V and 2 bases from J, the gap between germline ends came to 7 bases. CDR3 residues: CASSDAYEQYF. As DNA, the CDR3 is TGTGCCAGCTCGGACGCCTACGAGCAGTACTTC.

This clonotype appeared a single time. The CDR3 DNA is TGTGCCACCAGTGATGGAGGGAACTATGGCTACACCTTC. It encodes CATSDGGNYGYTF. V and J are TRBV24-1 and TRBJ1-2; D is unclear. Trimming pared 3 bases from V and 2 bases from J, leaving 6 bases between. This CDR3 is built from 13 residues. Germline assignment: CDR1 KGHDR and CDR2 SFDVKD.

This chain joins TRBV19 and TRBJ1-6; 7 nucleotides align to TRBD1. Trimming cost V 6 bases and J 0 bases; bases outside gene matches: 8. Per the germline V gene, CDR1 is LNHDA and CDR2 is SQIVND (reference sequence). This CDR3 region has 17 residues. The CDR3 DNA is TGTGCCAGTAGCCTGGGACAGCAAAGCTCCTATAATTCACCCCTCCACTTT. The encoded protein is CASSLGQQSSYNSPLHF.

The chain employs TRBV19 and TRBJ2-5; 10 bases are a match to TRBD2. The ends lost 5 bases at V and 1 base at J; junction bases unmatched: 4. Per germline, CDR1 LNHDA and CDR2 SQIVND (reference sequence). The CDR3 has 15 residues. As DNA, the CDR3 is TGTGCCAGTAGTTCTTCTAGCGGGAGCCAAGAGACCCAGTACTTC. Protein sequence: CASSSSSGSQETQYF.

J is TRBJ2-1 and V is TRBV15; 9 nucleotides line up with TRBD2. This CDR3 comprises 18 residues. The germline V gene has CDR1 LNHNV and CDR2 YYDKDF (reference sequence). V trimming: 3 bases; J trimming: 1 base; junction bases outside the gene matches: 10. This chain's CDR3 is CATSSLWSSGNSYNEQFF. The CDR3 nucleotides are TGTGCCACCAGCAGCTTATGGTCTAGCGGGAATTCCTACAATGAGCAGTTCTTC.

The CDR3 spells CASSAPRTGPYNEQFF. CDR3 bases: TGTGCCAGCAGTGCTCCTAGGACAGGACCCTACAATGAGCAGTTCTTC. This chain uses TRBV25-1 with TRBJ2-1; 7 bases map to TRBD1. The CDR3 totals 16 residues. V gave up 4 bases and J gave up 2 bases; unmatched junction bases: 8. Germline CDR1 reads MGHDK; CDR2 reads SYGVNS.

V gene TRBV19 combines with J gene TRBJ2-7; the match to TRBD2 covers 10 bases. The J segment lost 2 bases and the V segment lost 5 bases, leaving 6 bases of the junction unmatched. The CDR3 is made up of 15 amino acids. Germline assignment: CDR1 LNHDA and CDR2 SQIVND (reference sequence). CDR3 DNA: TGTGCCAGTAGTTCCCCTAGCGGGGGTACCTACGAGCAGTACTTC. It translates to CASSSPSGGTYEQYF.

V gene TRBV10-1 combines with J gene TRBJ2-1; D is undetermined. The CDR3 totals 14 residues. The V end lost 0 bases, the J end lost 9 bases, and 12 bases lay between the germline ends. Germline V gene data show CDR1 as WNHNN and CDR2 as SYGVQD (reference sequence). CDR3 sequence (DNA): TGCGCCAGCAGTGAGTCGACGGGCGTGCTTGAGCAGTTCTTC. Translation: CASSESTGVLEQFF.

This chain uses TRBV7-9 with TRBJ2-5; no reliable D call. The J call may be in error: the DNA end matches TRBJ2-7 better. The germline V gene encodes CDR1 SEHNR and CDR2 FQNEAQ (reference sequence). The CDR3 totals 13 residues. As DNA, the CDR3 is TGTGCCAGCAGTTACACCTATGGCGCCGAGCAGTACTTC. Its translation: CASSYTYGAEQYF.

The chain couples TRBV14 to TRBJ1-1; 8 bases match TRBD1. The J segment lost 5 bases and the V segment lost 1 base, leaving 0 bases of the junction unmatched. The V gene's germline CDR1 is SGHDN and CDR2 FVKESK. There are 13 residues in the CDR3. This chain's CDR3 is CASSQGTGTEAFF. CDR3 nucleotides: TGTGCCAGCAGCCAAGGGACAGGGACTGAAGCTTTCTTT.

This clonotype was counted a few times. The chain uses TRBV7-8 and TRBJ2-7; D ambiguous. Trimming left V 0 bases short and J 4 bases short, with 4 bases between. This CDR3 contains 12 residues. The germline V gene encodes CDR1 SGHVS and CDR2 FQNEAQ. The CDR3 nucleotides read TGTGCCAGCAGCTTAGCGGAGTACGAGCAGTACTTC. Its protein is CASSLAEYEQYF.

DNA of the CDR3: TGTGCCAGTAGCGAGAAGCCGGGTGGCTACACCTTC. This gives the protein CASSEKPGGYTF. The rearrangement joins TRBV19 to TRBJ1-2, with D unclear. V was clipped by 6 bases and J by 7 bases, with 12 bases between them. This CDR3 has 12 residues. Germline CDR1 and CDR2: LNHDA and SQIVND (reference sequence).

The chain is built from TRBV20-1 and TRBJ2-1; D possibly corresponds to TRBD2 (5 bases). Between the trimmed V and J ends, which lost 5 bases and 5 bases, there was a span of 16 bases. CDR3 length: 14 amino acids. CDR1 and CDR2 from the germline V gene are DFQATT and SNEGSKA (reference sequence). CDR3 nucleotides: TGCAGTGCTCAGACTAACATTCGGAACAATGAGCAGTTCTTC. Translated, it gives CSAQTNIRNNEQFF.

Points on this clonotype: At one end the junction does not follow the germline gene, possibly because of a read error. The rearrangement uses TRBV10-3 and TRBJ2-5, with 10 bases fitting TRBD1. CDR1 is ENHRY, CDR2 SYGVKD, per germline. This CDR3 comprises 14 residues. The CDR3 protein is CAIRDRGDQATQYF. The CDR3 nucleotides are TGTGCCATCAGGGACAGGGGGGACCAAGCGACCCAGTACTTC.